This paragraph covers one T cell receptor beta chain sequence. The sample comes from a study of cytomegalovirus exposure and HLA in healthy donors. PCR amplification relied on 60 Vbeta primers (plus 13 Jbeta primers). Measured with immunoSEQ multiplex PCR; TCRdb has only the in-frame clones, and not every one. Here the sample spans more than 85,000 clones, around 74% being singletons. The germline CDR1 and CDR2 sequences are ENHRY and SYGVKD. The CDR3 is made up of 13 amino acids. The TCR was taken from a woman in her thirties or forties in good health and CMV-seropositive. Material: PBMCs. The chain combines TRBV10-3 with TRBJ2-5; 7 positions match TRBD1. TRBJ2-7 explains the end of the DNA better; the J call may be wrong. The CDR3 region is CAISGTGAGEQYF. The DNA for the CDR3 is TGTGCCATCAGTGGGACAGGCGCGGGCGAGCAGTACTTC.